This T cell receptor (beta chain) is from a study of technical replicates of blood from several donors. Trimming took off 1 base at V and 6 bases at J, with 10 bases between the two ends. This CDR3 region has 13 residues. CDR1 and CDR2 from the germline V gene are SGHTA and FQGNSA. Produced via immunoSEQ multiplex PCR; TCRdb's table is partial and in-frame only. The sample records about 81,000 clones, roughly 92% being singletons. The sequenced sample was T cells isolated from PBMCs. The TCR originated in a human donor in good health. V is TRBV7-2 and J is TRBJ2-7; D unresolved. CDR3 coding DNA: TGTGCCAGCAGCTTAGGCGGATTGGGCGAGCAGTACTTC. Its protein product is CASSLGGLGEQYF.